These 17 T cell receptor beta chains originate from one sample sequenced in a study of blood T cell repertoires in COVID-19. Some clones are missing from TCRdb's copy, which holds only in-frame ones; the method was immunoSEQ multiplex PCR. The table includes approximately 96,000 clones, over 75% detected once. Material: peripheral blood. These receptors all come from a woman older than 75 with acute or convalescent COVID-19.

The CDR3 nucleotides are TGTGCCAGCAGCTTGGAACCGGGGGGCTCCTACAATGAGCAGTTCTTC. This encodes CASSLEPGGSYNEQFF. This chain joins TRBV5-5 and TRBJ2-1; 7 bases match TRBD2. This CDR3 is built from 16 residues. Per the germline V gene, CDR1 is SGHKS and CDR2 is YYEKEE (reference sequence). V dropped 0 bases and J dropped 0; count of bases not matched to a gene: 3.

Here the CDR3 reads CASSLDRVRGEAFF. Here the CDR3 DNA reads TGTGCCAGCAGCTTGGACAGGGTGCGCGGTGAAGCTTTCTTT. The chain couples TRBV5-8 to TRBJ1-1; TRBD1 might be the D (6 bases). The CDR3 contains 14 residues. Germline CDR1 SGHTS, CDR2 YDEGEE. Deletions cut 0 bases from V and 7 bases from J, with 13 bases between.

This chain uses TRBV3-1 (or the pseudogene TRBV3-2) with TRBJ1-1, with D perhaps TRBD1 (5 bases). V lost 0 bases and J lost 4, with 12 bases in between. CDR1 and CDR2 from the germline V gene are LGHDT and YNNKEL (reference sequence). The CDR3 runs 15 residues. The CDR3 DNA follows: TGTGCCAGCAGCCAAGATTCAGGGCGGAGCACTGAAGCTTTCTTT. Its translation: CASSQDSGRSTEAFF.

In this sample, this clone turned up once. This chain joins TRBV4-1 and TRBJ1-5, with D tentatively TRBD1 (5 bases). The ends were cut back, 3 bases at V and 6 bases at J, with 15 bases in the middle. The CDR3 spans 15 residues. Germline CDR1 is MGHRA and CDR2 is YSYEKL. The CDR3 is CASSQVDITGQPQHF. Written as DNA, the CDR3 is TGCGCCAGCAGCCAGGTGGACATCACGGGTCAGCCCCAGCATTTT.

The chain combines TRBV5-1 with TRBJ2-3; 8 bases align to TRBD1. J lost 4 bases, V lost 0 bases, and 7 bases had no gene match. CDR1 and CDR2 (germline): SGHRS, YFSETQ. CDR3 length equals 16 residues. CDR3 protein: CASSLAGTGGADTQYF. CDR3 nucleotides: TGCGCCAGCAGCTTGGCCGGGACAGGTGGTGCAGATACGCAGTATTTT.

The V call is TRBV24-1, the J call TRBJ2-2; 9 bases align to TRBD1. Germline CDR1 reads KGHDR; CDR2 reads SFDVKD. The CDR3 covers 15 residues. V was clipped by 1 base and J by 7 bases; unmatched bases: 3. Written as DNA, the CDR3 is TGTGCCACCAGTGATTTCGGGACAGGGAACGGGGAGCTGTTTTTT. It specifies CATSDFGTGNGELFF.

The chain carries TRBV15 and TRBJ1-6, with 7 bases identical to TRBD1. V lost 5 bases to trimming and J lost 4 bases; unmatched junction nucleotides: 11. This CDR3 region has 17 residues. Looked up from germline, CDR1 is LNHNV and CDR2 is YYDKDF (reference sequence). The CDR3 sequence is CATSAIDRAQYNSPLHF. CDR3 DNA: TGTGCCACCAGCGCGATAGACAGGGCCCAATATAATTCACCCCTCCACTTT.

The chain has TRBV28 and TRBJ1-6, with 8 bases matching TRBD1. CDR1 MDHEN and CDR2 SYDVKM come from the germline V gene. The ends lost 3 bases at V and 9 bases at J; junction bases unmatched: 7. The CDR3 spans 15 residues. CDR3 sequence: CASSLGQGASSPLHF. The CDR3 region has the DNA TGTGCCAGCAGTTTGGGTCAGGGGGCAAGTTCACCCCTCCACTTT.

V and J are TRBV7-2 and TRBJ1-2; 9 nucleotides align to TRBD1. CDR1 is SGHTA, CDR2 FQGNSA, per germline. With 6 bases clipped from V and 4 bases from J, the junction kept 15 bases outside the gene matches. This CDR3 is 17 amino acids long. In nucleotides, the CDR3 is TGTGCCAGCAGGGGACAGGGTATTAATGGCGTAACCTATGGCTACACCTTC. Its protein is CASRGQGINGVTYGYTF.

The rearrangement uses TRBV28 and TRBJ1-1; TRBD1 is a possible D gene (5 bases). The CDR3 contains 17 residues. Trimming took off 2 bases at V and 3 bases at J, with 19 bases between the two ends. Germline V gene lookup returns CDR1 MDHEN and CDR2 SYDVKM. The CDR3, as DNA: TGTGCCAGCAGTTTAGTAGCGGCAGGGAGGAGGGACACTGAAGCTTTCTTT. It codes for CASSLVAAGRRDTEAFF.

The gene calls are TRBV28 and TRBJ1-4; D not certain. CDR1 and CDR2 from the germline V gene are MDHEN and SYDVKM. V lost 3 bases to trimming and J lost 7 bases, with 15 bases between them. The CDR3 contains 15 residues. The CDR3 sequence: CASSLRGPRGEKLFF. CDR3 nucleotide sequence: TGTGCCAGCAGTTTGCGGGGTCCTCGCGGTGAAAAACTGTTTTTT.

The V gene is TRBV20-1, the J gene TRBJ1-2; D gene ambiguous. CDR1 is DFQATT, CDR2 SNEGSKA, per germline (reference sequence). The V and J ends lost 5 bases and 4 bases respectively, with 8 bases between them. The CDR3 contains 11 residues. The CDR3 coding sequence is TGCAGTGCTCTTAGAACCTATGGCTACACCTTC. Translation: CSALRTYGYTF.

The chain employs TRBV3-1 (or the pseudogene TRBV3-2) and TRBJ1-2; 7 bases agree with TRBD1. The V segment lost 1 base and the J segment 3 bases; nucleotides outside the gene matches: 5. Germline CDR1 LGHDT, CDR2 YNNKEL (reference sequence). This CDR3 has 15 amino acids. The CDR3: CASSQAGTDDYGYTF. Written as DNA, the CDR3 is TGTGCCAGCAGCCAAGCCGGGACAGACGACTATGGCTACACCTTC.

The genes are TRBV20-1 and TRBJ2-1, with 7 bases that match TRBD1. The CDR3 is made up of 10 amino acids. Unmatched junction bases numbered 2, after V lost 5 bases and J lost 10 bases. Germline CDR1 reads DFQATT; CDR2 reads SNEGSKA (reference sequence). As DNA, the CDR3 is TGCAGTGCTGGGACAGAGGAGCAGTTCTTC. This encodes CSAGTEEQFF.

This chain uses TRBV29-1 with TRBJ2-1, with TRBD2 matching over 10 bases. The J segment lost 7 bases and the V segment lost 4 bases, leaving 7 bases of the junction unmatched. CDR3 size: 14 residues. Germline V gives CDR1 SQVTM, CDR2 ANQGSEA. The CDR3, as DNA: TGCAGCGTTGCGGGTCCTAGCGGGGGAAATGAGCAGTTCTTC. Translated: CSVAGPSGGNEQFF.

The chain uses TRBV3-1 (or the pseudogene TRBV3-2) and TRBJ1-2, with a possible D match to TRBD1 (5 bases). The CDR3 extends over 15 amino acids. Per germline, CDR1 LGHDT and CDR2 YNNKEL (reference sequence). Trimming pared 1 base from V and 4 bases from J, leaving 13 bases between. CDR3: CASSQAGRDSYGYTF. The CDR3 nucleotides read TGTGCCAGCAGCCAAGCTGGCAGGGATTCCTATGGCTACACCTTC.

The V and J genes are TRBV11-2 and TRBJ1-3, with D perhaps matching TRBD1 (5 bases). Germline CDR1 is SGHAT and CDR2 is FQNNGV. Trimming pared 5 bases from V and 3 bases from J, leaving 5 bases between. The CDR3 contains 12 residues. Here the CDR3 reads CASSQGGNTIYF. CDR3 nucleotides: TGTGCCAGCAGCCAGGGTGGAAACACCATATATTTT.